This T cell receptor (beta chain) emerged from a study of blood T cells in healthy people across ages (dated by TCRdb to the mid-2010s). With regard to the full study: Template switching captured roughly one uniquely barcoded TCR beta cDNA molecule per two T cells in model experiments. The donors were split into four age groups: young (average around 15 years), middle-aged (39), aged (roughly 60) and long-lived (over 75). To track age-related changes in TCR beta repertoire diversity, the study relied on deep sequencing normalized with unique cDNA molecular identifiers. The study analyzed two additional independent replicas of 1 million unique cDNA reads from the same blood draw for two donors, one aged 18 to 30 and one aged 80 or older. Donors of different ages were randomly distributed across sequencing lanes to avoid experimental bias.

Library preparation was by 5' RACE. The sample was run on an Illumina HiSeq 2500. The second PCR ran for roughly 7 to 11 cycles and used a J-beta primer mix along with a sample-barcoded 5' primer. Each TCR beta cDNA molecule received a unique molecular identifier from a template-switch 5' adaptor carrying 12 random nucleotides. Each sample yielded at least 3 million CDR3-containing paired-end reads. The Mint cDNA synthesis kit, primed by a TRBC-specific oligonucleotide, was used to synthesize first-strand cDNA from all RNA. All cDNA was treated with uracil-DNA glycosylase and then went through a first 18-cycle PCR with the universal primers M1SS and BC2_uni_R. From the authors' description of their analysis: Each sample was normalized by randomly selecting 1 million high-quality reads, each carrying a distinct molecular identifier. Instead of being binned into consensus sequences, reads that shared molecular identifiers were thrown out. MiTCR, set to a Q25 quality threshold and the strictest error-elimination algorithm, was used for CDR3 identification, clonotype clustering and error correction. A nonparametric unseen species model with Euler transformation was used to estimate a lower bound on total TCR beta diversity. TCRdb redid the processing of the public reads, applying fastp at Q25 and MiXCR, and retained in-frame beta chains. CDR3 protein sequences are deduplicated, and each keeps its most common genes and DNA. It is TCRdb's table, rather than the study itself, that gives the V and J calls and clone size. In this sample the table shows about 640,000 distinct CDR3 sequences, 58% of which occur a single time. Of the sample, around 37% falls within the top ten clones.

At the junction V is shortened by 4 bases and J by 8 bases; bases outside the gene matches: 5. According to the germline V gene, CDR1 reads MNHEY and CDR2 reads SVGAGI. Reading from cysteine to phenylalanine, the CDR3 counts 14 amino acids. The retained sequence is limited to the CDR3, 42 bases, with the frame set at the first base. The full study reports these points: As age increased, observed TCR beta diversity per million T cells dropped in a roughly linear way, and a significant reduction was already evident by age about 40. Total diversity estimates from one million sequenced T cells were considered lower bounds and underestimates. Conclusive comparison of naive and antigen-experienced compartments was prevented by the profiling of bulk unsorted PBMCs. A strong correlation was found between observed TCR beta diversity and the percentage of naive T cells measured by flow cytometry. Compared with the aged group, more naive CD4+ T cells, fewer expanded clones and increased TCR diversity were shown by the long-lived group, suggesting age selection. Donor CMV infection status was unknown, potentially confounding age-related changes in expanded clonotypes.

Systemically healthy Caucasian individuals from Russia, around 39 in total and aged about 6 to 95 years, were included as donors. Each donor gave 8.5 to 10 milliliters of peripheral blood, collected into EDTA-treated Vacutainer tubes. PBMCs were isolated by Ficoll-Paque density-gradient centrifugation, with at least 6 million obtained per sample. Total RNA, at least 6 micrograms per sample, was extracted from PBMCs with Trizol reagent. Naive CD45RAhigh/CD27high T cell percentages were measured by flow cytometry on a PBMC aliquot from every donor. This clonotype was observed a handful of times. The specificity of this receptor is unknown. The record has no base qualities; no much larger clone is one base away.

The clonotype originates from a man aged 55 to 70 in good health. The chain is assembled from TRBV6-5 and TRBJ2-3; the central 11 bases match TRBD1. Sequences were obtained from blood. The CDR3 region: CASSSGQGDGTQYF. The DNA is as follows: TGTGCCAGCAGTTCGGGACAGGGGGACGGTACGCAGTATTTT.